The subject of this entry is one T cell receptor (beta chain). Its antigen is not yet known. The record has no base qualities; no much larger clone is one base away. The data were obtained in a study of blood T cell repertoires in COVID-19 (dated by TCRdb to 2020 to 2022). Background for the entire study: Collaborator samples came from the United States, Italy and Spain and covered acute and convalescent phases of COVID-19. The material from the prospective study consisted of cDNA or gDNA derived from T cells, B-cell-depleted T cells, or PBMCs. Subjects who had been exposed to COVID-19, were actively infected with it, or had recovered from it provided the deeply sampled blood TCRbeta repertoires that made up the dataset. Where HLA class I and class II types were available, the types were taken from metadata supplied by the sample provider, not from assay-based typing. The repertoires were released in a freely available public database intended as a resource for research on the immune response to SARS-CoV-2. Samples came from the ongoing ImmuneRACE study (first 160 participants) plus 1,254 subjects from 6 global collaborators. Sample metadata almost always included a de-identified subject ID, COVID-19 status, age in years and sex.

Beyond this particular receptor, the publication reports: The quantity of clinical and demographic metadata differed by source and by participant and was supplied without curation.

In Seattle, one collaborating source enrolled patients while the infection was active and tracked those patients longitudinally over the course of disease. The collaborating institutions used their own protocols to collect whole blood in K2EDTA tubes. For TCRbeta analysis, collaborators shipped samples in one of three forms: frozen whole blood, isolated PBMCs, or DNA extracted from either of those sample types. From the cysteine up to the phenylalanine, the CDR3 has a length of 16 residues. Just the 48-base CDR3 DNA is kept, in frame starting at base 1. Sequences KGHDR (CDR1) and SFDVKD (CDR2) are obtained from the germline V gene. V is reduced by 3 bases and J by 2 bases, leaving a spacing of 14 bases between them. The immunoSEQ Assay, a bias-controlled multiplex PCR, was used to amplify TCRbeta CDR3 regions from genomic DNA. Turning to the authors' computational methods: Within the assay, amplification of reference gene primers was used to estimate how many nucleated cells each sample contained. To quantify the absolute abundance of each unique TCRbeta CDR3 rearrangement, sequence reads were collapsed and filtered. For each sample, productive Simpson clonality was calculated as the square root of Simpson's diversity index across productive rearrangements. Imported from immuneACCESS, the table was reduced by TCRdb to in-frame sequences with V and J called. These copies leave out some clones; in studies compared against another copy, an unresolved V gene accounts for under half, and the cause of the remainder is not known. That table supplies the V and J calls and clone size; D and trimming were determined from the DNA. The sample has some 270,000 clones on record, 90% of them singletons. The ten largest account for 2.1% of the sample.

This sequence was found in a woman aged 55-70 years with COVID-19, enrolled during active disease. The sample consisted of peripheral blood. The sequence is built from TRBV24-1 and TRBJ2-3; D gene: possibly TRBD1, on 6 matching bases. For the CDR3, the sequence is CATSDPRQETTDTQYF. The sequenced DNA is TGTGCCACCAGTGATCCGAGACAGGAGACCACAGATACGCAGTATTTT.